The following is a TCR beta chain sequence with its context. The CDR3 contains 19 residues. Deletions cut 1 base from V and 1 base from J, with 22 bases between. CDR1 KGHSH and CDR2 LQKENI come from the germline V gene. Data came from immunoSEQ multiplex PCR; TCRdb stores just in-frame clones and leaves some out. The top ten clones hold around 1.6% of a sample with tens of thousands of clones, roughly 86% of them seen once. The data originate from a study of T cell changes during pregnancy in multiple sclerosis. Source: peripheral blood, taken in the first trimester of pregnancy. The rearrangement links TRBV18 to TRBJ1-1; D may be TRBD1 (6 bases). The TCR was taken from a female donor with multiple sclerosis, enrolled in a pregnancy study. CDR3 loop: CASSPQQVGSQGQNTEAFF. CDR3 nucleotides: TGTGCCAGCTCACCACAACAGGTGGGGAGTCAGGGGCAGAACACTGAAGCTTTCTTT. Full variable domain (rest looked up from reference TRBV18 and TRBJ1-1): NAGVMQNPRHLVRRRGQEARLRCSPMKGHSHVYWYRQLPEEGLKFMVYLQKENIIDESGMPKERFSAEFPKEGPSILRIQQVVRGDSAAYFCASSPQQVGSQGQNTEAFFGQGTRLTVV.